Sequencing of this T cell receptor beta chain was carried out in a study of blood T cell repertoires in COVID-19. This clone showed up just a few times. TCRdb's copy holds only in-frame clones and misses some; the assay was immunoSEQ multiplex PCR. The sample lists approximately 150,000 clones; roughly 80% were seen once. Germline CDR1 is MGHDK and CDR2 is SYGVNS. The V and J ends lost 8 bases and 2 bases, in that order; junction bases with no gene match: 2. This CDR3 region has 13 residues. The sequenced material came from peripheral blood. V and J are TRBV25-1 and TRBJ1-2, with 10 nucleotides matching TRBD1. This clonotype originated in an elderly woman with acute or convalescent COVID-19. The CDR3 protein is CASGDRGNYGYTF. CDR3 sequence (DNA): TGTGCCAGCGGGGACAGGGGAAACTATGGCTACACCTTC.